Sequencing of this TCR beta chain was carried out in a study of T cells in Graves' hyperthyroidism and ophthalmopathy. Study results and limitations: Most thyroid clonotypes expanded above 0.001 appeared in blood too. Ophthalmopathy onset followed model prediction by a median approximately 6.2 months.

With respect to this clonotype: The antigen remains undetermined.

Amplified TCR beta CDR3 regions came from RNA transcripts. Using the HTBI primer set, a first-round RT-PCR was run on the TCR CDR3. TCRdb re-called the multiplex PCR reads with MiXCR, one entry per CDR3 protein. The profile shows about 640,000 distinct CDR3 sequences, about 15% of them singletons. Based on clinical symptoms, serum thyroxine and TRAb, thyroid ultrasound and orbital computed tomography, diagnoses were reached. Each 10 ml fresh peripheral blood draw supplied the PBMCs. Sequences were obtained from blood. The clonotype comes from a woman aged 50 to 60 with Graves' ophthalmopathy.

CDR3 loop: CATSWTLNTEAFF. For the CDR3, the DNA is TGTGCCACTTCCTGGACCTTGAACACTGAAGCTTTCTTT. The V call is TRBV19, the J call TRBJ1-1; the D is unclear. Germline-derived CDR1 and CDR2 are LNHDA and SQIVND (reference sequence). V shed 10 bases and J shed 0 bases, with 12 bases lying between them. CDR3 length: 13 amino acids.